This note documents a single TCR beta chain sequence. The target antigen is unknown. The same CDR3 arises from other DNA sequences in this sample as well. Naivety among CD8 cells was defined by CD45RO negativity and positive CCR7 selection, thereby excluding terminally differentiated effector memory CD45RA+ cells. These data come from a study of shared clonotypes between healthy human individuals. The CDR3 sequence is 13 residues long. V was clipped by 1 base and J by 6 bases, with 6 bases between them. Per germline, CDR1 SGHAT and CDR2 FQNNGV. This table comes from immunoSEQ multiplex PCR, and its TCRdb copy is limited to in-frame clones, with some not included. The repertoire includes roughly 2,000,000 clones, around 96% of them detected once, and more than 0.95% sits in the top ten. Findings and caveats of the study: Clonotypes which were not shared had lower generation probabilities than clonotypes that all four donors shared.

Specimen: naive CD8+ T cells sorted from blood. This sequence was found in a man between 18 and 29 years old in good health. The rearrangement uses TRBV11-2 and TRBJ2-2; D gene uncertain. CDR3 coding DNA: TGTGCCAGCAGCTTAGTCGGAGCCGGGGAGCTGTTTTTT. Translating it yields CASSLVGAGELFF.